One sample yielded the 25 T cell receptor beta chains listed below, sequenced in a study of blood T cell repertoires in COVID-19. Profiling relied on immunoSEQ multiplex PCR, and the TCRdb table lists in-frame clones only, not all of them. The sample yields some 110,000 clones, 65% to 80% seen once. Material for sequencing was peripheral blood. The receptors originated from a man in his 70s with acute or convalescent COVID-19.

V gene TRBV5-4 combines with J gene TRBJ1-2, with D perhaps matching TRBD1 (6 bases). Trimming cost V 4 bases and J 0 bases, with 16 bases left between them. Germline V CDR1 and CDR2: SGHNT, YYREEE (reference sequence). The CDR3 totals 16 residues. In DNA, the CDR3 is TGTGCCAGCAGCCCCTCCCGGGACACTTCTAACTATGGCTACACCTTC. It yields the protein CASSPSRDTSNYGYTF.

The chain employs TRBV29-1 and TRBJ2-5; perhaps TRBD2 as D (6 bases). Between the trimmed V and J ends, which lost 5 bases and 4 bases, there was a span of 8 bases. Germline CDR1 is SQVTM and CDR2 is ANQGSEA. The CDR3 length is 11 residues. The CDR3 DNA is TGCAGCGTTACCGGGGGAGAGACCCAGTACTTC. Protein: CSVTGGETQYF.

This clone has more than one count but fewer than ten. The chain combines TRBV27 with TRBJ2-3, with a weak D call TRBD2 (5 bases). The CDR3 consists of 13 residues. Germline CDR1 MNHEY, CDR2 SMNVEV (reference sequence). Trimming stripped 5 bases from V and 9 bases from J, with 15 bases between. The CDR3 is CASSPRARETQYF. In nucleotides, the CDR3 is TGTGCCAGCAGTCCGCGGGCAAGAGAGACGCAGTATTTT.

V gene TRBV9 combines with J gene TRBJ1-2; 11 bases are shared with TRBD1. The V gene end was trimmed by 0 bases and the J gene end by 4 bases; junction bases not matched to a gene: 11. The length of the CDR3 is 18 residues. The germline V gene encodes CDR1 SGDLS and CDR2 YYNGEE. The CDR3: CASSVGPNTGTGGYGYTF. CDR3 in DNA: TGTGCCAGCAGCGTAGGCCCAAACACCGGGACAGGGGGCTATGGCTACACCTTC.

This clone has just a few counts. Other nucleotide sequences from this sample produce the same CDR3. The chain employs TRBV29-1 and TRBJ1-3; D is possibly TRBD1 (5 bases). V shed 5 bases and J shed 4 bases, with 12 bases lying between them. In germline, CDR1 is SQVTM, CDR2 ANQGSEA. This CDR3 comprises 13 residues. As DNA, the CDR3 is TGCAGCGTTTTGCCAGGGTCAGGAAACACCATATATTTT. Translating it yields CSVLPGSGNTIYF.

The V and J genes are TRBV5-6 and TRBJ2-7; a possible D gene is TRBD2 (5 bases). CDR1 SGHDT and CDR2 YYEEEE come from the germline V gene. This CDR3 spans 15 amino acids. Trimming took 1 base from V and 7 from J, leaving 18 bases between them. DNA for the CDR3: TGTGCCAGCAGCTTGAAACAGAGGGCAGGTGAGGAGCAGTACTTC. It translates to CASSLKQRAGEEQYF.

V and J are TRBV9 and TRBJ1-3; 7 bases agree with TRBD1. The CDR3 is 13 residues long. V shed 3 bases, J shed 7 bases, and the junction held 4 bases outside the gene matches. The germline CDR1 and CDR2 sequences are SGDLS and YYNGEE. Written as DNA, the CDR3 is TGTGCCAGCAGCGATGAACAGGGGAACACCATATATTTT. Translated, it gives CASSDEQGNTIYF.

The chain employs TRBV13 and TRBJ2-3; no clear D. This CDR3 contains 13 residues. CDR1 PRHDT and CDR2 FYEKMQ come from the germline V gene (reference sequence). Trimming removed 3 bases at V and 4 bases at J, with 8 bases between. As DNA, the CDR3 is TGTGCCAGCAGCTTGGGCACATCAGATACGCAGTATTTT. This codes for CASSLGTSDTQYF.

This sequence joins TRBV30 and TRBJ1-1, with D tentatively TRBD1 (5 bases). V lost 1 base and J 3 bases, leaving 12 bases between the germline ends. Germline-derived CDR1 and CDR2 are GTSNPN and SVGIG (reference sequence). CDR3 length equals 14 residues. The CDR3 protein is CAWSGTRRDTEAFF. CDR3 nucleotide sequence: TGTGCCTGGAGTGGGACACGGAGGGACACTGAAGCTTTCTTT. Full variable domain (outside the CDR3, taken from reference TRBV30 and TRBJ1-1): SQTIHQWPATLVQPVGSPLSLECTVEGTSNPNLYWYRQAAGRGLQLLFYSVGIGQISSEVPQNLSASRPQDRQFILSSKKLLLSDSGFYLCAWSGTRRDTEAFFGQGTRLTVV.

CDR3: CAWSQGALNEKLFF. As DNA, the CDR3 is TGTGCCTGGTCTCAGGGGGCCCTTAATGAAAAACTGTTTTTT. The chain joins TRBV30 to TRBJ1-4; 8 bases map to TRBD1. The CDR3 is 14 residues long. Germline CDR1 GTSNPN, CDR2 SVGIG (reference sequence). The V segment lost 5 bases and the J segment 4 bases; nucleotides outside the gene matches: 6.

The J gene is TRBJ2-3, the V gene TRBV5-1; 12 bases map to TRBD2. V lost 0 bases, J lost 1 base, and 9 bases stayed unmatched. The CDR3 consists of 19 residues. Germline V gene sequence: CDR1 SGHRS, CDR2 YFSETQ. The CDR3 sequence is CASSLGLAGGPGGTDTQYF. The CDR3 nucleotides are TGCGCCAGCAGCTTGGGGCTAGCGGGAGGGCCGGGCGGCACAGATACGCAGTATTTT.

The chain is built from TRBV28 and TRBJ1-1, with D perhaps TRBD1 (5 bases). V lost 7 bases and J 5 bases, leaving 14 bases between the germline ends. The CDR3 is 13 amino acids. CDR1 is MDHEN and CDR2 is SYDVKM in the germline V gene. The CDR3 DNA follows: TGTGCCAGCACCCCAGGCAGGGAAACTGAAGCTTTCTTT. Its translation is CASTPGRETEAFF.

This chain uses TRBV25-1 with TRBJ2-1; a possible D gene is TRBD2 (6 bases). Looked up from germline, CDR1 is MGHDK and CDR2 is SYGVNS. CDR3 length: 15 residues. V dropped 2 bases and J dropped 8 bases, with 16 bases sitting between them. This CDR3 reads CASSELGLPSDEQFF. Written as DNA, the CDR3 is TGTGCCAGCAGTGAACTGGGACTTCCCAGCGATGAGCAGTTCTTC.

This clone was observed a handful of times. This chain connects TRBV19 to TRBJ1-2; possible D gene TRBD1, 5 bases. The V gene lost 0 bases and the J gene lost 7 bases, with 9 bases spanning the gap. There are 13 residues in the CDR3. CDR1 LNHDA and CDR2 SQIVND come from the germline V gene (reference sequence). The chain's CDR3 is CASSIEGQGGYTF. The CDR3 DNA reads TGTGCCAGTAGTATAGAGGGGCAGGGTGGCTACACCTTC.

This clone occurred once. Written as DNA, the CDR3 is TGTGCCAGCTCACCATACGAGGAAACAGGGGGTGAAGCTTTCTTT. Translated: CASSPYEETGGEAFF. This chain uses TRBV18 with TRBJ1-1; 8 bases are a match to TRBD1. The length of the CDR3 is 15 residues. Germline CDR1 KGHSH, CDR2 LQKENI. With 2 bases clipped from V and 7 bases from J, the junction kept 9 bases outside the gene matches.

The V call is TRBV4-2, the J call TRBJ2-1; TRBD2 aligns across 10 bases. This CDR3 contains 18 residues. Germline V CDR1 and CDR2: LGHNA, YNFKEQ. Germline trimming cut 0 bases from V and 7 bases from J; bases unmatched to any gene: 12. The CDR3 is CASSQDPSGAGGFNEQFF. CDR3 nucleotide sequence: TGTGCCAGCAGCCAAGATCCAAGTGGAGCGGGGGGGTTTAATGAGCAGTTCTTC.

The chain couples TRBV27 to TRBJ2-2, with TRBD1 identical over 7 bases. After removal of 5 bases from V and 2 bases from J, the junction contained 14 bases not matched to a gene. Germline V gene lookup returns CDR1 MNHEY and CDR2 SMNVEV (reference sequence). The CDR3 has 18 amino acids. Written as DNA, the CDR3 is TGTGCCAGCAGTCCTCTATCCACCGGGACAGCAAACACCGGGGAGCTGTTTTTT. This codes for CASSPLSTGTANTGELFF.

V usage is TRBV30 and J usage is TRBJ2-2, with TRBD2 identical over 10 bases. CDR3 size: 17 residues. CDR1 and CDR2 from the germline V gene are GTSNPN and SVGIG (reference sequence). The trim removed 3 bases at V and 7 bases at J, leaving 14 bases unmatched. CDR3 DNA: TGTGCCTGGAGGATCACTAGCGGGAAGGTTAGGGACGGGGAGCTGTTTTTT. Translated: CAWRITSGKVRDGELFF. The full variable domain, in which reference TRBV30 and TRBJ2-2 provide the parts outside the CDR3, is SQTIHQWPATLVQPVGSPLSLECTVEGTSNPNLYWYRQAAGRGLQLLFYSVGIGQISSEVPQNLSASRPQDRQFILSSKKLLLSDSGFYLCAWRITSGKVRDGELFFGEGSRLTVL.

The J gene is TRBJ2-2, the V gene TRBV28; a possible D gene is TRBD1 (5 bases). The V end was cut by 8 bases, the J end by 5 bases, with 15 bases between. Germline CDR1 and CDR2: MDHEN and SYDVKM. CDR3 size: 14 residues. The chain's CDR3 is CASGPGAGTGELFF. The CDR3 bases are TGTGCCAGCGGTCCTGGGGCTGGGACCGGGGAGCTGTTTTTT.

V is TRBV19 and J is TRBJ2-2, with D unresolved. The CDR3 is made up of 14 amino acids. The germline V and J ends were trimmed by 7 bases and 6 bases, with 15 bases remaining between them. CDR1 and CDR2 from the germline V gene are LNHDA and SQIVND (reference sequence). DNA of the CDR3: TGTGCCAGTAAACAAAGAGGAATGGCCGGGGAGCTGTTTTTT. As protein: CASKQRGMAGELFF.

This rearrangement joins TRBV7-2 to TRBJ2-3; D possibly corresponds to TRBD1 (5 bases). This CDR3 region has 15 residues. With 4 bases removed from V and 2 bases from J, the gap between germline ends came to 13 bases. Germline assignment: CDR1 SGHTA and CDR2 FQGNSA. In DNA form, the CDR3 reads TGTGCCAGCAGCTCGCAGGGAATCGACACAGATACGCAGTATTTT. It specifies CASSSQGIDTDTQYF. The whole variable domain, filled in from reference TRBV7-2 and TRBJ2-3, reads GAGVSQSPSNKVTEKGKDVELRCDPISGHTALYWYRQSLGQGLEFLIYFQGNSAPDKSGLPSDRFSAERTGGSVSTLTIQRTQQEDSAVYLCASSSQGIDTDTQYFGPGTRLTVL.

The CDR3 region has the DNA TGCGCCAGCAGCCCCGGATCCGTAAAGGGGGCCAGGCAGCCCCAGCATTTT. It is translated as CASSPGSVKGARQPQHF. The chain joins TRBV4-1 to TRBJ1-5; 7 bases agree with TRBD1. The germline CDR1 and CDR2 sequences are MGHRA and YSYEKL. CDR3 length equals 17 residues. Germline trimming cut 4 bases from V and 7 bases from J; bases unmatched to any gene: 16.

The chain links TRBV28 to TRBJ1-5; a possible D gene is TRBD1 (5 bases). The CDR3 has 14 residues. The germline CDR1 and CDR2 sequences are MDHEN and SYDVKM. The V end lost 5 bases, the J end lost 5 bases, and 13 bases lay between the germline ends. DNA of the CDR3: TGTGCCAGCAGTCAACAGGAGTGGGATCAGCCCCAGCATTTT. Residues: CASSQQEWDQPQHF.

This chain connects TRBV14 to TRBJ2-1, with D perhaps TRBD2 (5 bases). Germline CDR1 is SGHDN and CDR2 is FVKESK. The CDR3 is made up of 14 amino acids. Trimming left V 3 bases short and J 1 base short, with 7 bases between. This chain's CDR3 is CASSHRESYNEQFF. The CDR3 DNA follows: TGTGCCAGCAGCCATAGGGAGTCCTACAATGAGCAGTTCTTC.

The CDR3 DNA reads as TGCGCCAGCAGCCAAGGGGGCAGGGGTGGGACCGGGGAGCTGTTTTTT. Protein product: CASSQGGRGGTGELFF. The J gene is TRBJ2-2, the V gene TRBV4-1, with a weak D call TRBD1 (6 bases). Germline V gene lookup returns CDR1 MGHRA and CDR2 YSYEKL. The CDR3 contains 16 residues. Trimming cost V 1 base and J 5 bases, with 14 bases left between them.